This T cell receptor (beta chain) was obtained from a study of T cell repertoires in cytomegalovirus infection. Germline values: CDR1 SGHTA, CDR2 FQGNSA. The ends lost 2 bases at V and 4 bases at J; junction bases unmatched: 6. This CDR3 spans 17 amino acids. TCRdb re-analysed the reads in MiXCR, keeping a single row per CDR3 protein. The data show about 50,000 distinct CDR3 sequences, roughly 21% seen once. On this clonotype itself: The target antigen is unknown.

The TCR sequence derives from a human donor in good health (CMV status not recorded). Some clones in this sample may be carry-over from other donors' samples. The specimen was CD8+ T cells from cultured PBMCs, collected from culture after CMV antigen stimulation. The J gene is TRBJ2-2, the V gene TRBV7-2; 11 nucleotides line up with TRBD2. Here the CDR3 reads CASSLTSGGSGTGELFF. The CDR3 DNA is TGTGCCAGCAGCTTAACTAGCGGGGGCTCGGGCACCGGGGAGCTGTTTTTT.